The 4 T cell receptor beta chains reported below all come from one sample, sequenced in a study of T cell changes during pregnancy in multiple sclerosis. Profiled with immunoSEQ multiplex PCR; TCRdb holds only in-frame clones, not every one. The sample has 60,000 to 75,000 clones, roughly 93% seen once. Sequencing was performed on peripheral blood, taken in the third trimester of pregnancy. Receptors were obtained from a female donor with multiple sclerosis, enrolled in a pregnancy study.

Concerning this clone: Its ends do not fully match the called genes, so a read error is possible. This chain connects TRBV7-7 to TRBJ2-1, with TRBD1 matching 7 bases. In germline, CDR1 is SSHAT, CDR2 FNYEAQ (reference sequence). This CDR3 region has 14 residues. The CDR3 loop is CASSLDPQGDEQFF. CDR3 DNA: TGTGCTAGCAGCTTGGACCCCCAGGGGGATGAGCAGTTCTTC. The complete variable domain, with remaining parts taken from reference TRBV7-7 and TRBJ2-1, reads GAGVSQSPRYKVTKRGQDVTLRCDPISSHATLYWYQQALGQGPEFLTYFNYEAQPDKSGLPSDRFSAERPEGSISTLTIQRTEQRDSAMYRCASSLDPQGDEQFFGPGTRLTVL.

The chain links TRBV2 to TRBJ1-3; 9 bases line up with TRBD1. The CDR3 runs 13 residues. From germline, CDR1 is SNHLY and CDR2 FYNNEI. Losses at the gene ends were 8 bases for V and 4 bases for J; bases not matched to a gene: 3. CDR3 amino acids: CASRTGAGNTIYF. The CDR3 region has the DNA TGTGCCAGCCGGACAGGGGCAGGAAACACCATATATTTT.

The chain combines TRBV10-3 with TRBJ1-2, with a tentative D call TRBD1 (6 bases). V lost 7 bases to trimming and J lost 8 bases, with 23 bases between them. This CDR3 comprises 15 residues. The germline V gene has CDR1 ENHRY and CDR2 SYGVKD. CDR3 DNA: TGTGCCATCAACCCCGGGACAAGGAACTGGGAAGGCTACACCTTC. Protein product: CAINPGTRNWEGYTF.

CDR3 residues: CASRFQGARGYTF. In nucleotides, the CDR3 is TGTGCCAGCAGATTCCAGGGGGCTAGGGGCTACACCTTC. J is TRBJ1-2 and V is TRBV6-5, with TRBD1 matching 8 bases. Germline CDR1 reads MNHEY; CDR2 reads SVGAGI. J gave up 8 bases and V 6 bases, and 8 bases lay outside the gene matches. The CDR3 is made up of 13 amino acids.